These 10 T cell receptor beta chains came from one sample sequenced in a study of T-cell memory formation after mild COVID-19. TCRdb re-derived calls from the 5' RACE reads in MiXCR, one entry per CDR3 protein. The data contain a few hundred thousand distinct CDR3 sequences, 15% to 20% of them seen just once; the ten biggest clones take up about 21%. Sequencing was carried out using PBMCs or a T cell subset sorted from them (not recorded which). These receptors were taken from a man in his late teens or twenties who had mild COVID-19 (a few samples of this study predate the infection). Cell type and time point are not known.

V is TRBV29-1 and J is TRBJ2-5; D is uncertain. The CDR3 spans 11 residues. CDR1 and CDR2 (germline): SQVTM, ANQGSEA. The V gene lost 3 bases and the J gene lost 3 bases, with 5 bases spanning the gap. CDR3 amino acids: CSVEAEETQYF. In nucleotides, the CDR3 is TGCAGCGTTGAGGCCGAAGAGACCCAGTACTTC.

This clonotype was found many times. V gene TRBV5-1 combines with J gene TRBJ2-7; D may be TRBD1 (6 bases). Germline CDR1 is SGHRS and CDR2 is YFSETQ. The V gene lost 3 bases and the J gene lost 2 bases, with 9 bases spanning the gap. CDR3 length equals 13 residues. CDR3 protein: CASSSGQTYEQYF. The CDR3 coding sequence is TGCGCCAGCAGCTCCGGACAGACCTACGAGCAGTACTTC.

The chain links TRBV7-9 to TRBJ1-1; D remains unclear. Trimming took off 5 bases at V and 3 bases at J, with 10 bases between the two ends. Germline V CDR1 and CDR2: SEHNR, FQNEAQ (reference sequence). The CDR3 sequence is 13 residues long. CDR3: CASSPPEDTEAFF. Written as DNA, the CDR3 is TGTGCCAGCAGCCCCCCGGAAGACACTGAAGCTTTCTTT. The whole variable domain, remainder taken from reference TRBV7-9 and TRBJ1-1, is DTGVSQNPRHKITKRGQNVTFRCDPISEHNRLYWYRQTLGQGPEFLTYFQNEAQLEKSRLLSDRFSAERPKGSFSTLEIQRTEQGDSAMYLCASSPPEDTEAFFGQGTRLTVV.

The CDR3 loop is CASSLSPGEYGYTF. The CDR3 nucleotides read TGCGCCAGCAGCTTGTCCCCAGGGGAGTATGGCTACACCTTC. V and J are TRBV5-1 and TRBJ1-2; tentative D call: TRBD1 (6 bases). The CDR3 sequence is 14 residues long. Trimming stripped 1 base from V and 5 bases from J, with 12 bases between. CDR1 is SGHRS, CDR2 YFSETQ, per germline.

The gene calls are TRBV5-1 and TRBJ1-2; D remains ambiguous. Germline V gene lookup returns CDR1 SGHRS and CDR2 YFSETQ. The CDR3 loop spans 13 amino acids. With 6 bases removed from V and 8 bases from J, the gap between germline ends came to 17 bases. CDR3 in DNA: TGCGCCAGCATCGACCCCGGCGGGTTGGGCTACACCTTC. It translates to CASIDPGGLGYTF.

This clonotype has a handful of counts. This chain uses TRBV6-2 or TRBV6-3 with TRBJ1-1; no clear D gene. The CDR3 has 14 residues. The V and J ends lost 6 bases and 1 base respectively, with 12 bases between them. The germline V gene has CDR1 MNHEY and CDR2 SVGEGT. The CDR3 DNA is TGTGCCAGCAGGCCCTCGGGGTCGAACACTGAAGCTTTCTTT. Translated: CASRPSGSNTEAFF.

Ten or more counts support this clonotype. The chain links TRBV5-1 to TRBJ2-1, with 8 bases matching TRBD2. Germline CDR1 SGHRS, CDR2 YFSETQ. The length of the CDR3 is 12 residues. After removal of 5 bases from V and 13 bases from J, the junction contained 8 bases not matched to a gene. As DNA, the CDR3 is TGCGCCAGCAGGCGGGAGGTTGAGCGTCAGTTCTTC. Protein product: CASRREVERQFF.

The V call is TRBV6-1, the J call TRBJ2-3; no firm D call. V lost 3 bases, J lost 7 bases, and 8 bases lay in between. Per germline, CDR1 MNHNS and CDR2 SASEGT. This CDR3 region has 12 residues. CDR3 sequence (DNA): TGTGCCAGCAGTGAGCAGGAACATACGCAGTATTTT. Translated, it gives CASSEQEHTQYF.

The chain couples TRBV7-2 to TRBJ1-6; the D gene is possibly TRBD1 (6 bases). CDR3 size: 15 residues. Germline-derived CDR1 and CDR2 are SGHTA and FQGNSA. With 3 bases removed from V and 5 bases from J, the gap between germline ends came to 11 bases. The CDR3 loop reads CASSFYRQDNSPLHF. CDR3 in DNA: TGTGCCAGCAGCTTTTATCGACAGGATAATTCACCCCTCCACTTT.

The gene calls are TRBV20-1 and TRBJ1-1; D remains unclear. There are 11 residues in the CDR3. The germline V and J ends were trimmed by 4 bases and 8 bases, with 11 bases remaining between them. Germline lookup yields CDR1 DFQATT and CDR2 SNEGSKA (reference sequence). The CDR3 DNA is TGCAGTGCTAACGGGTTTGGGGAAGCTTTCTTT. It specifies CSANGFGEAFF.